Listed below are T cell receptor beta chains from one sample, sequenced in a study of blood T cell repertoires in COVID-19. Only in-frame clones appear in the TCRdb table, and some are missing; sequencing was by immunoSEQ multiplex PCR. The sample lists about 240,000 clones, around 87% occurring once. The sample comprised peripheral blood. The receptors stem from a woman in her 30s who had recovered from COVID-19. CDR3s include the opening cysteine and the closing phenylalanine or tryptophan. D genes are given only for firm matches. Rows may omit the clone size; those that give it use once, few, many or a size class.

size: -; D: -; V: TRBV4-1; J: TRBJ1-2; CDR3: CASSQVLTAYGYTF; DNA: TGCGCCAGCAGCCAAGTTCTGACAGCCTATGGCTACACCTTC
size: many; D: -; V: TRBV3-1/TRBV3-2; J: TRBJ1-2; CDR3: CASSQDRTVIGSIYGYTF; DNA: TGTGCCAGCAGCCAAGATCGGACAGTAATAGGGTCGATCTATGGCTACACCTTC
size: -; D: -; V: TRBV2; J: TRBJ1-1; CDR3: CASRKMGGISKNTEAFF; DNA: TGTGCCAGCAGGAAAATGGGGGGTATTAGCAAGAACACTGAAGCTTTCTTT
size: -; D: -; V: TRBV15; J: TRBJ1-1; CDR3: CATSRGTGREAFF; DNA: TGTGCCACCAGCAGAGGAACCGGTCGGGAAGCTTTCTTT
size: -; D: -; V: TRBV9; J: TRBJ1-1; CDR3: CASSVDSGGGSFF; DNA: TGTGCCAGCAGCGTAGACAGCGGCGGAGGGTCTTTCTTT
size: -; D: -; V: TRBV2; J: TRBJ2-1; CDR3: CASSGQAPEQFF; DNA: TGTGCCAGCAGTGGACAGGCCCCTGAGCAGTTCTTC
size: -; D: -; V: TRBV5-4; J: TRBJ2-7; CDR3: CASTHWGGPSYEQYF; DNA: TGTGCCAGCACCCATTGGGGGGGCCCTTCCTACGAGCAGTACTTC
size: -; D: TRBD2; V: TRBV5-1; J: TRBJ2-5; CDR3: CASSDLGGETQYF; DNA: TGCGCCAGCAGCGATTTGGGAGGGGAGACCCAGTACTTC
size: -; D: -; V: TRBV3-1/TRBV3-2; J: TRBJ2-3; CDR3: CASSQDPANRQYF; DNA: TGTGCCAGCAGCCAAGATCCTGCGAATCGGCAGTATTTT
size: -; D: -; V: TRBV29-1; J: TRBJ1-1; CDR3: CSVDKTGSTEAFF; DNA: TGCAGCGTTGACAAAACAGGGAGCACTGAAGCTTTCTTT
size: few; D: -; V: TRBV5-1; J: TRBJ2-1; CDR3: CASSVMSSYNEQFF; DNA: TGCGCCAGCAGTGTCATGAGCTCCTACAATGAGCAGTTCTTC
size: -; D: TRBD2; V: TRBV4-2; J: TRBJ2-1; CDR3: CASSQGSGGLGNEQFF; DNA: TGTGCCAGCAGCCAAGGTAGCGGGGGGCTAGGGAATGAGCAGTTCTTC
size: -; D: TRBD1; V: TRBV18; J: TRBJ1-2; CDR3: CASSRGQYPNYGYTF; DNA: TGTGCCAGCTCACGGGGACAGTATCCTAACTATGGCTACACCTTC
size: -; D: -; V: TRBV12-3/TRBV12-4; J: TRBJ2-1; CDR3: CASSLPPAGEQFF; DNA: TGTGCCAGCAGTCTCCCCCCAGCGGGTGAGCAGTTCTTC
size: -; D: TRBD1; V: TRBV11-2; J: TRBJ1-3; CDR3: CASSLNYHRDRGGGNTIYF; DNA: TGTGCCAGCAGCTTAAACTACCACCGGGACAGGGGAGGTGGAAACACCATATATTTT
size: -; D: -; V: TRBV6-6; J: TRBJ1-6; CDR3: CASSYGRGSTHSPLHF; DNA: TGTGCCAGCAGTTACGGTAGGGGGTCAACCCATTCACCCCTCCACTTT
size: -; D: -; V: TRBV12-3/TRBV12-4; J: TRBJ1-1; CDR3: CASGRRVDTEAFF; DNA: TGTGCCAGCGGCCGGAGGGTCGACACTGAAGCTTTCTTT
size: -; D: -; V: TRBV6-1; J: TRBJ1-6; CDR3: CASSEAAPRNSPLHF; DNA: TGTGCCAGCAGTGAAGCGGCCCCCCGAAATTCACCCCTCCACTTT
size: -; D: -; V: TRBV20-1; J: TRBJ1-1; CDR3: CSASHPGRGGNTEAFF; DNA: TGCAGTGCTAGTCACCCCGGGAGGGGGGGTAACACTGAAGCTTTCTTT
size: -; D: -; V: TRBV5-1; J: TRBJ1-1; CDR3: CASSPRETVNTEAFF; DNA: TGCGCCAGCAGCCCACGGGAGACCGTGAACACTGAAGCTTTCTTT
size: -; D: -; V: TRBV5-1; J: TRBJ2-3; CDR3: CASSLGGLGDTQYF; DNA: TGCGCCAGCAGCTTGGGCGGGTTAGGAGATACGCAGTATTTT
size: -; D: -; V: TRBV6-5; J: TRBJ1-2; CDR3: CASSRDSYGYTF; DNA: TGTGCCAGCAGCCGGGACTCCTATGGCTACACCTTC
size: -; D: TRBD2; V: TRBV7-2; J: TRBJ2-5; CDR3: CASSTSGLAQETQYF; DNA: TGTGCCAGCAGCACCTCAGGACTAGCCCAAGAGACCCAGTACTTC
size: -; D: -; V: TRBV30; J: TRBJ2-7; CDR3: CAWSGQGVSYEQYF; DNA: TGTGCCTGGAGTGGGCAGGGCGTCTCCTACGAGCAGTACTTC
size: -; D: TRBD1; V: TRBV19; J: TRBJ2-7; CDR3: CASSIVLGQTYEQYF; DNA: TGTGCCAGTAGTATAGTGTTGGGACAGACCTACGAGCAGTACTTC
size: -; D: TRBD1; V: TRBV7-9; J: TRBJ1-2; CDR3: CASSPRTGVVYTF; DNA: TGTGCCAGCAGCCCCCGGACAGGGGTTGTCTACACCTTC
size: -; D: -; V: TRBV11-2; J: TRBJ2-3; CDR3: CASSFRPTGHPTDTQYF; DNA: TGTGCCAGCAGCTTTAGACCTACAGGTCACCCCACAGATACGCAGTATTTT
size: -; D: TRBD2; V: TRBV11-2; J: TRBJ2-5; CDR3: CASSLGLAGAVYQETQYF; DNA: TGTGCCAGCAGCTTAGGGCTAGCGGGGGCCGTGTACCAAGAGACCCAGTACTTC
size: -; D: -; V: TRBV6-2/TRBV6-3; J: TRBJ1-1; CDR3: CASSYSIQRTEAFF; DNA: TGTGCCAGCAGTTACTCGATCCAGCGTACTGAAGCTTTCTTT
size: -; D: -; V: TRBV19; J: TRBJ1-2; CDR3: CASRGPSESYGYTF; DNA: TGTGCCAGTAGAGGACCTAGCGAAAGCTATGGCTACACCTTC
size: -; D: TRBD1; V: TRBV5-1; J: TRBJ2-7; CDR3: CASKYRWGQATGEQYF; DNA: TGCGCCAGCAAATACAGGTGGGGACAGGCGACGGGCGAGCAGTACTTC
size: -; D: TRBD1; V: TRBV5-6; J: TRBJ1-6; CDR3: CASRGIRDRTNSPLHF; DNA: TGTGCCAGCAGGGGTATTCGGGACAGAACAAATTCACCCCTCCACTTT
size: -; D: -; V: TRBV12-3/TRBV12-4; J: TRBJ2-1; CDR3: CASSLETYNEQFF; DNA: TGTGCCAGCAGTTTAGAGACTTACAATGAGCAGTTCTTC
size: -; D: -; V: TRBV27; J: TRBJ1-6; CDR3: CASSPYRQMGYNSPLHF; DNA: TGTGCCAGCAGTCCCTACAGACAGATGGGGTATAATTCACCCCTCCACTTT
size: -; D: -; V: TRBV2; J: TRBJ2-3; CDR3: CASSEPGPQEYF; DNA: TGTGCCAGCAGTGAACCCGGCCCCCAGGAGTATTTT
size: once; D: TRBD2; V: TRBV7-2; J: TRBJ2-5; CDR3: CASSPRGVAGWIETQYF; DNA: TGTGCCAGCAGCCCGCGGGGGGTAGCGGGGTGGATCGAGACCCAGTACTTC
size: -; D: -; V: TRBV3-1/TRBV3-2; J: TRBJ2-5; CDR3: CASSQDTREEETQYF; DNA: TGTGCCAGCAGCCAAGATACGCGGGAAGAAGAGACCCAGTACTTC
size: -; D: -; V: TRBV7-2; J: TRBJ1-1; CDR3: CASSLVRDEAFF; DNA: TGTGCCAGCAGCTTAGTTCGGGATGAAGCTTTCTTT
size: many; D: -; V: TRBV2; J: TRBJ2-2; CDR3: CASSPEYRNTGELFF; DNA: TGTGCCAGCAGTCCAGAGTACAGGAACACCGGGGAGCTGTTTTTT
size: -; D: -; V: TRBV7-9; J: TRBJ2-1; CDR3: CASRGLRSGSNEQFF; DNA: TGTGCCAGCAGGGGGCTTCGGTCTGGTTCAAATGAGCAGTTCTTC
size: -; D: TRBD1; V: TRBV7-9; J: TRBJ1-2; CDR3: CASSLGQGLDHYGYTF; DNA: TGTGCCAGCAGCTTAGGACAGGGGCTGGACCACTATGGCTACACCTTC